This record covers a single T cell receptor (beta chain). What it recognizes is unknown. The study sequenced cultured CD4+ T cell DNA using the Oncomine TCR Beta short-read assay. TCRdb analysed the PCR reads with MiXCR anew, one entry per CDR3 protein. The top ten clones hold roughly 29% of a sample with approximately 10,000 distinct CDR3 sequences, 53% of them seen once. The sample originates from a study of vaccination and CD4 T cells after COVID-19. Treatment indicated: 10-day PBMC culture with coronavirus spike peptide pools or control peptides (ViraFEST assay). This CDR3 is built from 15 residues. The germline V and J ends were trimmed by 6 bases and 1 base, with 16 bases remaining between them. Germline V gene lookup returns CDR1 DFQATT and CDR2 SNEGSKA (reference sequence).

The sequencing sample was made of CD4+ T cells from blood, cultured in vitro. The receptor's source is a human donor who had recovered from COVID-19. The chain joins TRBV20-1 to TRBJ1-5; no definite D call. The CDR3 region is CSAAPAGLSNQPQHF. The CDR3 coding sequence is TGCAGTGCCGCACCTGCGGGTCTCAGCAATCAGCCCCAGCATTTT.